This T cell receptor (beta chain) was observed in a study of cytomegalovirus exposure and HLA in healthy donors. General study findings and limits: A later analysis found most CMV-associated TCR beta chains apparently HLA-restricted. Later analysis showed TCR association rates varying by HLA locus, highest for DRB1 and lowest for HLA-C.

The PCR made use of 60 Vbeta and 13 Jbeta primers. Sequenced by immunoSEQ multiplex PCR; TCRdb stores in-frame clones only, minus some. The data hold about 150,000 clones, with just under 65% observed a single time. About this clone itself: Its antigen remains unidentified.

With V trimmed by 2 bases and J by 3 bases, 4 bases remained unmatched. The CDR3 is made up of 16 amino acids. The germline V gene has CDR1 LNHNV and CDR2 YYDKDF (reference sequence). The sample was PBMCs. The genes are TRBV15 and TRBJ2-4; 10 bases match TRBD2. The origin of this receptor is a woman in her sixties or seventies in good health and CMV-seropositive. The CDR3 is CATSRLASGSKNIQYF. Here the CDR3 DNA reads TGTGCCACCAGCAGACTTGCTAGCGGGAGCAAAAACATTCAGTACTTC.